This T cell receptor (beta chain) derives from a study of post-analysis software for immune sequencing data. General study findings and limits: Elevated frequency relative to controls characterized about 5 TRBV segments in patients, TRBV5-6, TRBV5-1 and TRBV20-1 among them.

This CDR3 has 15 amino acids. The V and J ends lost 4 bases and 11 bases respectively, with 18 bases between them. Per germline, CDR1 SGHDN and CDR2 FVKESK. On this clonotype itself: The antigen is not known.

Carried by the TCR beta cDNA libraries were unique molecular identifiers. TCRdb re-analysed the PCR reads in MiXCR, keeping a single row per CDR3 protein. The data contain roughly 670,000 distinct CDR3 sequences, around 60% of them singletons. The clonotype originates from a girl aged 2-10 years with multiple sclerosis. The chain links TRBV14 to TRBJ2-6, with D perhaps TRBD1 (6 bases). Input material: blood. Here the CDR3 DNA reads TGTGCCAGCAGCCCTATCCGATTCAGGGGAGACGTCCTGACTTTC. Its protein is CASSPIRFRGDVLTF.